This passage covers 26 T cell receptor beta chains from one sample sequenced in a study of response to subunit inactivated influenza vaccine. In TCRdb, the RT-PCR reads were re-called with MiXCR into one record per CDR3 protein. Among about 570,000 distinct CDR3 sequences listed, about 10% were seen once. These data were likewise used in another study, on T cells expressing NK-cell markers. Per that study: Production of TCR beta cDNA relied on 5'RACE template switching with UMIs.

The sequenced sample was PBMCs from blood, obtained on the day of vaccination. The receptors shown here come from a man aged 50 or older who received an inactivated influenza vaccine.

This clonotype occurred a few times. The rearrangement links TRBV5-1 to TRBJ2-2; D remains ambiguous. Trimming cost V 2 bases and J 6 bases, with 8 bases left between them. Germline V lookup: CDR1 SGHRS, CDR2 YFSETQ. This CDR3 contains 13 residues. The CDR3 region is CASSFKGPGELFF. CDR3 DNA: TGCGCCAGCAGCTTTAAAGGACCCGGGGAGCTGTTTTTT.

This clonotype was seen only a few times. The chain is built from TRBV18 and TRBJ1-6; D remains ambiguous. Trimming removed 5 bases from V and 4 bases from J, with 12 bases in between. CDR1 and CDR2 from the germline V gene are KGHSH and LQKENI. CDR3 length: 15 amino acids. CDR3 DNA: TGTGCCAGCTCATCGGACGCCTATTATAATTCACCCCTCCACTTT. It is translated as CASSSDAYYNSPLHF.

This clonotype has just a few counts. J is TRBJ2-7 and V is TRBV15, with 8 bases matching TRBD2. V lost 0 bases and J lost 10; bases outside the gene matches: 8. The germline CDR1 and CDR2 sequences are LNHNV and YYDKDF (reference sequence). The CDR3 length is 14 residues. The CDR3 DNA reads as TGTGCCACCAGCAGAGATCAACTAGCGGTATCCCAGTACTTC. It yields the protein CATSRDQLAVSQYF.

The gene calls are TRBV10-3 and TRBJ2-7, with TRBD1 identical over 7 bases. Germline CDR1 is ENHRY and CDR2 is SYGVKD. The CDR3 is made up of 13 amino acids. J was trimmed by 6 bases and V by 5 bases; bases with no gene match: 7. CDR3 bases: TGTGCCATCAGTCGGACAGGAACGGCCGAGCAGTACTTC. Residues: CAISRTGTAEQYF.

This chain connects TRBV12-3 or TRBV12-4 to TRBJ2-5; TRBD1 matches at 8 bases. V lost 2 bases and J lost 3; bases outside the gene matches: 5. CDR3 size: 15 residues. CDR3 region: CASSLLGTGKETQYF. The DNA of the CDR3 is TGTGCCAGCAGTTTATTGGGGACAGGAAAAGAGACCCAGTACTTC.

This clonotype showed up just a few times. The V gene is TRBV12-3 or TRBV12-4, the J gene TRBJ1-3; D is unresolved. Trimming took off 1 base at V and 0 bases at J, with 10 bases between the two ends. This CDR3 contains 16 residues. The CDR3, as DNA: TGTGCCAGCAGTTTAGAGCCCCGCAGCTCTGGAAACACCATATATTTT. It is translated as CASSLEPRSSGNTIYF.

V is TRBV4-1 and J is TRBJ2-2, with 10 bases aligning to TRBD1. CDR3 length: 15 amino acids. J gave up 4 bases and V 8 bases, and 7 bases lay outside the gene matches. CDR1 and CDR2 from the germline V gene are MGHRA and YSYEKL. CDR3 sequence reads: CASGTGATFTGELFF. For the CDR3, the DNA is TGCGCCAGCGGGACAGGGGCGACTTTCACCGGGGAGCTGTTTTTT.

V usage is TRBV7-8 and J usage is TRBJ2-3; TRBD1 is a possible D gene (6 bases). Trimming removed 5 bases from V and 3 bases from J, with 21 bases in between. CDR3 length equals 17 residues. Germline V lookup: CDR1 SGHVS, CDR2 FQNEAQ. This CDR3 reads CASSPWTASTRTDTQYF. The DNA of the CDR3 is TGTGCCAGCAGCCCCTGGACAGCCTCGACCCGAACAGATACGCAGTATTTT.

The chain carries TRBV7-8 and TRBJ2-3; D gene ambiguous. CDR1 and CDR2 from the germline V gene are SGHVS and FQNEAQ. The V end was cut by 6 bases, the J end by 5 bases, with 15 bases between. The CDR3 contains 14 residues. CDR3 amino acids: CASRNKLSQDTQYF. In nucleotides, the CDR3 is TGTGCCAGCAGAAACAAGCTCTCGCAAGATACGCAGTATTTT. The variable domain in full, completed from reference TRBV7-8 and TRBJ2-3, reads GAGVSQSPRYKVAKRGQDVALRCDPISGHVSLFWYQQALGQGPEFLTYFQNEAQLDKSGLPSDRFFAERPEGSVSTLKIQRTQQEDSAVYLCASRNKLSQDTQYFGPGTRLTVL.

In its sample, this clonotype was seen a few times. CDR3 nucleotides: TGTGCCAGCTCGACTTTGGGCGGGGCCGGGGAGCTGTTTTTT. This gives the protein CASSTLGGAGELFF. The genes are TRBV5-5 and TRBJ2-2, with D perhaps matching TRBD2 (6 bases). Germline loops: CDR1 SGHKS, CDR2 YYEKEE (reference sequence). The V end was cut by 7 bases, the J end by 6 bases, with 16 bases between. This CDR3 has 14 amino acids.

This clonotype was seen only a few times. The chain couples TRBV28 to TRBJ1-5, with TRBD1 matching 10 bases. J lost 1 base, V lost 5 bases, and 8 bases had no gene match. The CDR3 loop spans 17 amino acids. Germline values: CDR1 MDHEN, CDR2 SYDVKM. CDR3 bases: TGTGCCAGCAGTCGGACAGGGGGGATGCGAAGCAATCAGCCCCAGCATTTT. Translation gives CASSRTGGMRSNQPQHF.

This clonotype was detected only a few times. This rearrangement joins TRBV7-2 to TRBJ2-6, with a weak D call TRBD1 (6 bases). This CDR3 spans 17 amino acids. The V gene lost 2 bases and the J gene lost 2 bases, with 13 bases spanning the gap. The germline V gene has CDR1 SGHTA and CDR2 FQGNSA. The CDR3 is CASSLKAAGAGANVLTF. The CDR3 DNA sequence: TGTGCCAGCAGCTTAAAGGCGGCAGGGGCTGGGGCCAACGTCCTGACTTTC.

The chain recombines TRBV2 with TRBJ2-7; 11 bases line up with TRBD2. Looked up from germline, CDR1 is SNHLY and CDR2 is FYNNEI. This CDR3 contains 15 residues. Trimming cost V 6 bases and J 3 bases; bases outside gene matches: 7. The CDR3 nucleotides read TGTGCCAGCAGCGCGGGACTAGCGGAGCACTACGAGCAGTACTTC. This encodes CASSAGLAEHYEQYF.

The rearrangement links TRBV7-2 to TRBJ2-5; D might be TRBD1 (7 bases). The CDR3 sequence is 15 residues long. Germline lookup yields CDR1 SGHTA and CDR2 FQGNSA. Trimming pared 5 bases from V and 2 bases from J, leaving 15 bases between. The CDR3 sequence: CASSIGGAGQETQYF. DNA of the CDR3: TGTGCCAGCAGCATAGGGGGCGCGGGGCAAGAGACCCAGTACTTC.

The table lists this clonotype with a few counts. J is TRBJ2-1 and V is TRBV10-3, with 7 bases matching TRBD2. V was clipped by 9 bases and J by 7 bases; unmatched bases: 6. Germline V gene lookup returns CDR1 ENHRY and CDR2 SYGVKD. The CDR3 has 12 residues. The CDR3 nucleotides are TGTGCCATAGCGGGAAGGGTGAATGAGCAGTTCTTC. Translation gives CAIAGRVNEQFF.

The CDR3 DNA reads as TGCAGCGTTGTAGCGTTAGTTCAAGAGACCCAGTACTTC. Translating gives CSVVALVQETQYF. The chain carries TRBV29-1 and TRBJ2-5, with D possibly being TRBD2 (5 bases). From germline, CDR1 is SQVTM and CDR2 ANQGSEA. V lost 4 bases, J lost 2 bases, and 11 bases lay in between. The CDR3 is 13 amino acids.

The chain couples TRBV5-5 to TRBJ2-1; either TRBD1 or TRBD2 may supply D (6 bases each). V was cut by 5 bases and J by 3 bases, with 15 bases left in between. Germline V gene sequence: CDR1 SGHKS, CDR2 YYEKEE (reference sequence). The CDR3 covers 15 residues. The CDR3 loop reads CASSLAGHFYNEQFF. CDR3 DNA sequence: TGTGCCAGCAGTCTCGCGGGACATTTCTACAATGAGCAGTTCTTC.

This clonotype was seen a few times. The chain couples TRBV6-1 to TRBJ2-1; 7 bases match TRBD1. CDR1 and CDR2 from the germline V gene are MNHNS and SASEGT. J was trimmed by 1 base and V by 7 bases; bases with no gene match: 4. The CDR3 is 14 amino acids. CDR3 DNA: TGTGCCAGCACCATACAGGGGTCCTACAATGAGCAGTTCTTC. Translating it yields CASTIQGSYNEQFF.

The V gene is TRBV29-1, the J gene TRBJ1-5; D not certain. CDR3 length: 11 residues. V dropped 7 bases and J dropped 3 bases, with 7 bases sitting between them. The V gene's germline CDR1 is SQVTM and CDR2 ANQGSEA. The CDR3 loop is CSAGINQPQHF. Written as DNA, the CDR3 is TGCAGCGCCGGAATCAATCAGCCCCAGCATTTT.

The CDR3 protein is CATSLGGLGDTQYF. In nucleotides, the CDR3 is TGTGCCACCAGCTTGGGGGGACTAGGAGATACGCAGTATTTT. The J gene is TRBJ2-3, the V gene TRBV10-3; 8 bases match TRBD2. J gave up 5 bases and V 10 bases, and 11 bases lay outside the gene matches. The CDR3 is 14 amino acids. Per germline, CDR1 ENHRY and CDR2 SYGVKD.

The chain carries TRBV18 and TRBJ2-1; the D gene is possibly TRBD1 (6 bases). Germline CDR1 reads KGHSH; CDR2 reads LQKENI. Trimming took off 2 bases at V and 6 bases at J, with 14 bases between the two ends. The CDR3 spans 15 residues. The CDR3 DNA reads as TGTGCCAGCTCACCAAATTACAGGGTGGGCAATGAGCAGTTCTTC. Encoded protein: CASSPNYRVGNEQFF.

In this sample, this clonotype turned up a few times. CDR3 sequence (DNA): TGCGCCAGCAGCTTGGAAGAGGGCAATCAGCCCCAGCATTTT. It encodes CASSLEEGNQPQHF. This chain connects TRBV5-1 to TRBJ1-5, with unresolved D. Germline-derived CDR1 and CDR2 are SGHRS and YFSETQ. The CDR3 extends over 14 amino acids. Trimming shortened V by 0 bases and J by 2 bases, and 6 bases separated the two germline ends.

This chain links TRBV7-6 with TRBJ2-3; D might be TRBD2 (6 bases). Germline CDR1 SGHVS, CDR2 FNYEAQ. Trimming shortened V by 6 bases and J by 4 bases, and 17 bases separated the two germline ends. The CDR3 runs to 15 residues. CDR3 in amino acids: CASSAGRGRADTQYF. DNA for the CDR3: TGTGCCAGCAGTGCAGGGCGGGGAAGAGCAGATACGCAGTATTTT. The full variable domain, rest sourced from reference TRBV7-6 and TRBJ2-3, is GAGVSQSPRYKVTKRGQDVALRCDPISGHVSLYWYRQALGQGPEFLTYFNYEAQQDKSGLPNDRFSAERPEGSISTLTIQRTEQRDSAMYRCASSAGRGRADTQYFGPGTRLTVL.

The gene calls are TRBV19 and TRBJ1-1, with no clear D. With 3 bases removed from V and 7 bases from J, the gap between germline ends came to 9 bases. The CDR3 is 12 residues long. Germline V gives CDR1 LNHDA, CDR2 SQIVND (reference sequence). Written as DNA, the CDR3 is TGTGCCAGTAGTATTGCAGGCGTTGAAGCTTTCTTT. Its protein product is CASSIAGVEAFF. Based on the CDR3 plus reference TRBV19 and TRBJ1-1, the full variable domain is DGGITQSPKYLFRKEGQNVTLSCEQNLNHDAMYWYRQDPGQGLRLIYYSQIVNDFQKGDIAEGYSVSREKKESFPLTVTSAQKNPTAFYLCASSIAGVEAFFGQGTRLTVV.

This clonotype has ten or more counts. The chain is built from TRBV12-3 or TRBV12-4 and TRBJ2-7; weak D call: TRBD2 (6 bases). V shed 0 bases and J shed 3 bases, with 9 bases lying between them. This CDR3 is built from 14 residues. For the CDR3, the DNA is TGTGCCAGCAGTTTAGCCCATAGCGGCTACGAGCAGTACTTC. Its protein is CASSLAHSGYEQYF.

The chain links TRBV30 to TRBJ1-2, with D possibly matching TRBD1 (5 bases). Germline lookup yields CDR1 GTSNPN and CDR2 SVGIG (reference sequence). This CDR3 spans 12 amino acids. V was trimmed by 3 bases and J by 4 bases, leaving 9 bases between them. CDR3 amino acids: CAWSRQSYGYTF. The DNA of the CDR3 is TGTGCCTGGAGCAGACAGTCCTATGGCTACACCTTC.